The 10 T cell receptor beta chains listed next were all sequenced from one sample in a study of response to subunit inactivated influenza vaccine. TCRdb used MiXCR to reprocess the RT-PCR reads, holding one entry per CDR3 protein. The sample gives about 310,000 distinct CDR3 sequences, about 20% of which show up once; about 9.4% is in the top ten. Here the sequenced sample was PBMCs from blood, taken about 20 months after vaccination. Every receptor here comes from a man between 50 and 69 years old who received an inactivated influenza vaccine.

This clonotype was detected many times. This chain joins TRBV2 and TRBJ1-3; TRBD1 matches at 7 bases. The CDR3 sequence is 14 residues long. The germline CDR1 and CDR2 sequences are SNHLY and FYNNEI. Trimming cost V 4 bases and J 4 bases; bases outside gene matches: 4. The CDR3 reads CASSVQGIGNTIYF. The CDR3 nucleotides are TGTGCCAGCAGTGTACAGGGGATAGGAAACACCATATATTTT.

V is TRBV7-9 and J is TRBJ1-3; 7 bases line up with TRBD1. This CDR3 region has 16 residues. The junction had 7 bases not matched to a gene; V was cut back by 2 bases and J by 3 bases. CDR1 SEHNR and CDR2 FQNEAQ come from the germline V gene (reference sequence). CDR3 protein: CASSLRDSLSGNTIYF. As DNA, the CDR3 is TGTGCCAGCAGCTTAAGGGACAGCTTAAGTGGAAACACCATATATTTT.

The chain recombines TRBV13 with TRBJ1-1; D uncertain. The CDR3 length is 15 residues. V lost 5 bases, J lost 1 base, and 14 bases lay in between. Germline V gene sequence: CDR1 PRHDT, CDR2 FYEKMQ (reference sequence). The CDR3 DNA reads TGTGCCAGCAGCGTCGCCCCAGGCCAGAACACTGAAGCTTTCTTT. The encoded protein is CASSVAPGQNTEAFF.

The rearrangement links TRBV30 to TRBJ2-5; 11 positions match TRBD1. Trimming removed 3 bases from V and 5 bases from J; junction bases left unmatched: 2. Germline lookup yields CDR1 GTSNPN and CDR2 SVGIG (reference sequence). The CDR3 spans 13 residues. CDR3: CAWRDRGHETQYF. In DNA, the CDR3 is TGTGCCTGGAGGGACAGGGGGCATGAGACCCAGTACTTC.

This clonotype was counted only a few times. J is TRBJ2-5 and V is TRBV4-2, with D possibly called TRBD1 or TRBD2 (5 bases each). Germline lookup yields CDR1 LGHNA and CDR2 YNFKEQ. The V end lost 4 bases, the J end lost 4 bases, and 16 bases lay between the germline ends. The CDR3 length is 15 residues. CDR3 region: CASSPRGRGGETQYF. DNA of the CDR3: TGTGCCAGCAGCCCCAGAGGCCGGGGCGGAGAGACCCAGTACTTC.

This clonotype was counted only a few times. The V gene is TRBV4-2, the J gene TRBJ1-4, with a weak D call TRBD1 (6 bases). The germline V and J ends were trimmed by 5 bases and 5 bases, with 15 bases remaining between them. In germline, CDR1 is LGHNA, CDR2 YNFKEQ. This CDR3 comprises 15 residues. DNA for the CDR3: TGTGCCAGCAGCATCCAGGGGAGGGCGAATGAAAAACTGTTTTTT. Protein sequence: CASSIQGRANEKLFF.

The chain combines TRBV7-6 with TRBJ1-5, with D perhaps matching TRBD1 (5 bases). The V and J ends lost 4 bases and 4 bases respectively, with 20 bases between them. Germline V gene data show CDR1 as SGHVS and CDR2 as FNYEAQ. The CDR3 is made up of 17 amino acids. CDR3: CASSSGQRDDKNQPQHF. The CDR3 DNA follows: TGTGCCAGCAGCTCGGGGCAGAGGGACGACAAGAATCAGCCCCAGCATTTT. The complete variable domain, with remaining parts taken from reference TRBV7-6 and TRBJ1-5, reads GAGVSQSPRYKVTKRGQDVALRCDPISGHVSLYWYRQALGQGPEFLTYFNYEAQQDKSGLPNDRFSAERPEGSISTLTIQRTEQRDSAMYRCASSSGQRDDKNQPQHFGDGTRLSIL.

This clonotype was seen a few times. The CDR3 region is CSARGAGIYGYTF. CDR3 in DNA: TGCAGTGCTAGAGGGGCCGGGATCTATGGCTACACCTTC. The chain combines TRBV20-1 with TRBJ1-2; D uncertain. The germline CDR1 and CDR2 sequences are DFQATT and SNEGSKA (reference sequence). The V and J ends lost 1 base and 4 bases respectively, with 10 bases between them. The CDR3 runs to 13 residues.

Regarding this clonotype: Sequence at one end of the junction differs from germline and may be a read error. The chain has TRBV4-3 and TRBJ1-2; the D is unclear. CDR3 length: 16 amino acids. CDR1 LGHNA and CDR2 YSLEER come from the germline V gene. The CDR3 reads CAISQGVEPANYGYTF. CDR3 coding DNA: TGCGCCATCAGCCAAGGAGTAGAACCAGCTAACTATGGCTACACCTTC.

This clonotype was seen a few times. CDR3 loop: CASPQGNQPQHF. The CDR3 DNA sequence: TGCGCCAGCCCCCAGGGGAATCAGCCCCAGCATTTT. V is TRBV23-1 and J is TRBJ1-5, with D tentatively TRBD1 (6 bases). TRBV23-1 is labeled an ORF, and its function is uncertain. The V and J ends lost 8 bases and 4 bases respectively, with 9 bases between them. The CDR3 extends over 12 amino acids.